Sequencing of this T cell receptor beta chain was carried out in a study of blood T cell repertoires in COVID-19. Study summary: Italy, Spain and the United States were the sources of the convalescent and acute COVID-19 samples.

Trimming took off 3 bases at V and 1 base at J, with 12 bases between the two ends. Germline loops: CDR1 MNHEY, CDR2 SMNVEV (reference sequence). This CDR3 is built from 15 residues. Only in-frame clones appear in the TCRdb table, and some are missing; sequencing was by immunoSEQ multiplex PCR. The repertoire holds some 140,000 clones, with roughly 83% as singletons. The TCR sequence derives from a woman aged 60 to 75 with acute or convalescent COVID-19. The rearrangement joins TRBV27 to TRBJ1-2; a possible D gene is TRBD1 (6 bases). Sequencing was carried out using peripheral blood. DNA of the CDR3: TGTGCCAGCAGTTTCCTGGGAGGGGGTAACTATGGCTACACCTTC. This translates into CASSFLGGGNYGYTF.